This TCR beta chain was identified during a study of persistence of HIV-infected CD4 T cells. Points on this clone: Its antigen is unknown.

Overlapping HIV-1 Gag 15-mer peptides at around 0.91 ug per peptide per mL were used. CD4+ T cells upregulating both CD40 ligand and CD69 were sorted as responding cells. The libraries were made with immunoSEQ version 4 in survey mode. Measured with immunoSEQ multiplex PCR; TCRdb has only the in-frame clones, and not every one. The data contain more than 30,000 clones, roughly 70% of them seen just once; the ten biggest clones take up roughly 1.5%. Sequenced here: CD4+ T cells sorted from PBMCs after approximately 19-hour stimulation, sampled from a patient who received antiretroviral therapy. The TCR sequence derives from an adult man with HIV who was CMV-seropositive.

CDR3 sequence reads: CATSAWEGTNEKLFF. The CDR3 nucleotides read TGTGCCACCAGTGCCTGGGAGGGGACTAATGAAAAACTGTTTTTT. This sequence joins TRBV24-1 and TRBJ1-4; D is perhaps TRBD1 (5 bases). Trimming left V 5 bases short and J 2 bases short, with 11 bases between. This CDR3 has 15 residues. Germline assignment: CDR1 KGHDR and CDR2 SFDVKD.